The clone carrying this TCR beta chain came up many times. Its specificity is unknown. These data belong to a study of human T cells and chemical hapten exposure. Study observations and caveats: It should be noted that donors had alopecia, so their immune response may differ from healthy people's.

As for time point: patch test 2, 6 weeks after DPC sensitization. Treatment specified: therapeutic diphenylcyclopropenone sensitization with weekly scalp DPC. The length of the CDR3 is 15 residues. Germline trimming cut 2 bases from V and 10 bases from J; bases unmatched to any gene: 8. Germline V gene data show CDR1 as MGHRA and CDR2 as YSYEKL. Separate cDNA molecules received unique molecular identifiers, which the library attached to them. One entry per CDR3 protein, called by TCRdb with MiXCR from the RACE reads. Of some 350,000 distinct CDR3 sequences listed, about 6% were seen once; the top ten hold 4.5% to 6%.

The clonotype was recovered from a woman aged 18-30 years with alopecia areata. Some clones in this sample may be carry-over from other donors' samples. The rearrangement joins TRBV4-1 to TRBJ1-6; 7 nucleotides agree with TRBD1. Sequencing used whole blood, obtained in connection with sensitization to the hapten diphenylcyclopropenone (DPC). CDR3 sequence reads: CASSQLQGLGSPLHF. Here the CDR3 DNA reads TGCGCCAGCAGCCAACTACAGGGGCTCGGGTCACCCCTCCACTTT.